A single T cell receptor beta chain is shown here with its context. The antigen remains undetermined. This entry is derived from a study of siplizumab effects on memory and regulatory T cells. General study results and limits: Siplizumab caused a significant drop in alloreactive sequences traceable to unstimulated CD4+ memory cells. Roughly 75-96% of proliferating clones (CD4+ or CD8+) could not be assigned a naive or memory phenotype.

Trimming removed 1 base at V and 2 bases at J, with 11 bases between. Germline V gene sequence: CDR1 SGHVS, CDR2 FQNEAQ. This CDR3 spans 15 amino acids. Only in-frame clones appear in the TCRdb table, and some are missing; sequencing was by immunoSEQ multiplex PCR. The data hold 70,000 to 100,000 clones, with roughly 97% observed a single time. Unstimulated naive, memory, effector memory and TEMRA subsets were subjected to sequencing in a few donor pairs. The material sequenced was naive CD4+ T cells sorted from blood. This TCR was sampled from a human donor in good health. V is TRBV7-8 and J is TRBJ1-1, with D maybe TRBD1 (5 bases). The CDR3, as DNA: TGTGCCAGCAGCTTAGGAGGGGCCCGTAACACTGAAGCTTTCTTT. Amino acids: CASSLGGARNTEAFF. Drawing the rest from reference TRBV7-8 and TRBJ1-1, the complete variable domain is GAGVSQSPRYKVAKRGQDVALRCDPISGHVSLFWYQQALGQGPEFLTYFQNEAQLDKSGLPSDRFFAERPEGSVSTLKIQRTQQEDSAVYLCASSLGGARNTEAFFGQGTRLTVV.